This section outlines one T cell receptor beta chain sequence together with its context. Its target is not known. The sample comes from a study of response to subunit inactivated influenza vaccine. Study conclusions and caveats: The authors suggested that every seasonal influenza vaccination recruits few new T cells.

In TCRdb, the RT-PCR reads were re-called with MiXCR into one record per CDR3 protein. The data show about 480,000 distinct CDR3 sequences, over 25% seen once. This CDR3 contains 13 residues. V shed 0 bases, J shed 5 bases, and the junction held 0 bases outside the gene matches. This rearrangement joins TRBV12-3 or TRBV12-4 to TRBJ2-7; TRBD2 agrees at 8 bases. The receptor's source is a man aged 50-59 years who received an inactivated influenza vaccine. Sequencing used CD4+ T cells sorted from PBMCs, obtained about 5 days after vaccination. CDR3 bases: TGTGCCAGCAGTTTAGCGCGGGGGGACGAGCAGTACTTC. Protein sequence: CASSLARGDEQYF.